Listed below are T cell receptor beta chains from one sample, sequenced in a study of beta chain features in type 1 diabetes. Profiled with immunoSEQ multiplex PCR; TCRdb holds only in-frame clones, not every one. This sample has around 430,000 clones, with around 30% found just once. Material: naive CD4+ T cells from blood. The receptors originated from a man aged 18 to 29 in good health. The CDR3 runs from the conserved cysteine through the conserved F or W. Fields, in order: clone size, J gene, V gene, D gene, CDR3 protein, CDR3 DNA. A D gene is named only where the DNA matches it firmly. Clone size is not always given. Where it is, it says once, few, many or a class for expanded clones.

NA TRBJ2-5 TRBV7-7 NA CASSLRRQETQYF TGTGCCAGCAGCTTAAGGCGGCAAGAGACCCAGTACTTC
NA TRBJ2-4 TRBV18 NA CASSGTGVNIQYF TGTGCCAGCTCAGGAACCGGGGTAAACATTCAGTACTTC
NA TRBJ2-3 TRBV7-9 NA CASTPRESTDTQYF TGTGCCAGCACCCCTCGGGAAAGCACAGATACGCAGTATTTT
NA TRBJ2-1 TRBV6-5 NA CASSYPGEQFF TGTGCCAGCAGTTATCCTGGGGAGCAGTTCTTC
NA TRBJ1-1 TRBV28 NA CASMKEVGAFF TGTGCCAGCATGAAGGAAGTCGGAGCTTTCTTT
NA TRBJ2-6 TRBV5-1 NA CASSLDAGANVLTF TGCGCCAGCAGCTTGGACGCTGGGGCCAACGTCCTGACTTTC
NA TRBJ2-5 TRBV19 TRBD1 CTDRELITQYF TGTACCGACAGGGAGCTAATAACCCAGTACTTC
NA TRBJ2-7 TRBV2 NA CASSTRQVSYEQYF TGTGCCAGCAGTACCCGGCAGGTCTCCTACGAGCAGTACTTC
few TRBJ2-3 TRBV29-1 NA CSVDSGKGDTQYF TGCAGCGTTGACAGCGGAAAAGGGGATACGCAGTATTTT
NA TRBJ2-5 TRBV5-1 TRBD1 CASGMGQQDETQYF TGCGCCAGCGGCATGGGACAGCAGGACGAGACCCAGTACTTC
few TRBJ2-1 TRBV9 NA CASSVAPMGNYNEQFF TGTGCCAGCAGCGTAGCCCCCATGGGGAACTACAATGAGCAGTTCTTC
NA TRBJ1-1 TRBV30 NA CAWSVKGNWENTEAFF TGTGCCTGGAGTGTCAAGGGAAACTGGGAGAACACTGAAGCTTTCTTT
NA TRBJ1-4 TRBV10-3 TRBD1 CAISAGQGDEKLFF TGTGCCATCAGTGCGGGACAGGGGGACGAAAAACTGTTTTTT
few TRBJ2-5 TRBV25-1 NA CASSEAGPSETQYF TGTGCCAGCAGTGAGGCAGGTCCTTCGGAGACCCAGTACTTC
NA TRBJ2-1 TRBV5-1 TRBD2 CASSKETSGARNEQFF TGCGCCAGCAGCAAAGAGACTAGCGGGGCGAGGAATGAGCAGTTCTTC
few TRBJ2-5 TRBV28 NA CASRYAPAETQYF TGTGCCAGCAGGTACGCGCCGGCAGAGACCCAGTACTTC
NA TRBJ2-1 TRBV20-1 NA CSARGLGAQFF TGCAGTGCTAGAGGCCTGGGGGCGCAGTTCTTC
few TRBJ2-7 TRBV6-5 TRBD2 CASSYSTVAGAEQYF TGTGCCAGCAGTTACTCGACCGTAGCGGGAGCCGAGCAGTACTTC
NA TRBJ2-1 TRBV4-1 TRBD2 CASSRGTSGDNEQFF TGCGCCAGCAGCCGCGGGACTAGCGGTGACAATGAGCAGTTCTTC
NA TRBJ2-5 TRBV29-1 TRBD1 CSARDRGRNTQYF TGCAGCGCCCGGGACAGGGGCCGCAATACCCAGTACTTC
NA TRBJ2-3 TRBV5-4 NA CASSLRISGSTDTQYF TGTGCCAGCAGCTTGAGGATTAGCGGCAGCACAGATACGCAGTATTTT
NA TRBJ2-3 TRBV5-1 TRBD1 CASSVQGRNTDTQYF TGCGCCAGCAGCGTACAGGGGCGGAACACAGATACGCAGTATTTT
NA TRBJ2-5 TRBV7-9 NA CASSLDMSQETQYF TGTGCCAGCAGCTTAGATATGAGTCAAGAGACCCAGTACTTC
few TRBJ2-4 TRBV7-2 NA CAAGKRGIKNIQYF TGTGCCGCAGGGAAAAGGGGTATTAAAAACATTCAGTACTTC
few TRBJ1-3 TRBV29-1 NA CSGSGTEGNTIYF TGCAGCGGGTCCGGGACTGAAGGAAACACCATATATTTT
few TRBJ2-7 TRBV30 TRBD2 CAWGTSGGPSYEQYF TGTGCCTGGGGGACTAGCGGAGGCCCCTCCTACGAGCAGTACTTC
few TRBJ1-3 TRBV30 NA CAWDHPGNTIYF TGTGCCTGGGACCACCCTGGAAACACCATATATTTT
NA TRBJ2-1 TRBV29-1 TRBD1 CSVDRTGGLDEQFF TGCAGCGTTGATCGGACAGGGGGCCTCGATGAGCAGTTCTTC
NA TRBJ2-7 TRBV30 TRBD2 CAWSSWTSGRVYEQYF TGTGCCTGGAGTTCCTGGACTAGCGGGAGAGTCTACGAGCAGTACTTC
NA TRBJ2-1 TRBV7-2 TRBD2 CASSSGTSGRIEQFF TGTGCCAGCAGCTCCGGGACTAGCGGGAGAATTGAGCAGTTCTTC
NA TRBJ1-3 TRBV7-2 NA CASGIRQLSGNTIYF TGTGCCAGCGGAATAAGGCAGCTCTCTGGAAACACCATATATTTT
few TRBJ2-7 TRBV29-1 NA CSVDSTGYEQYF TGCAGCGTTGATTCAACAGGCTACGAGCAGTACTTC
few TRBJ2-3 TRBV30 TRBD2 CAWRGLAGVLSSTDTQYF TGTGCCTGGAGGGGACTAGCGGGAGTTCTGTCTAGCACAGATACGCAGTATTTT
NA TRBJ2-1 TRBV18 NA CASSQSSGTYNEQFF TGTGCCAGCTCACAAAGCAGCGGAACCTACAATGAGCAGTTCTTC
NA TRBJ2-3 TRBV2 NA CASSEAADGADTQYF TGTGCCAGCAGTGAAGCAGCGGATGGAGCAGATACGCAGTATTTT
NA TRBJ2-3 TRBV9 NA CASSVGAASSTDTQYF TGTGCCAGCAGCGTAGGAGCGGCGTCTAGCACAGATACGCAGTATTTT
NA TRBJ1-4 TRBV29-1 NA CSVFTGGTNEKLFF TGCAGCGTCTTCACGGGAGGAACTAATGAAAAACTGTTTTTT